This record looks at one TCR beta chain sequence and its context. The antigen remains unidentified. The CDR3 covers 14 residues. J lost 8 bases, V lost 3 bases, and 7 bases had no gene match. CDR1 and CDR2 (germline): SQVTM, ANQGSEA. This sample is drawn from a study of T cells after posttransplantation cyclophosphamide. Clones were sequenced by immunoSEQ multiplex PCR, and TCRdb holds only the in-frame ones, with some missing. The sample holds roughly 11,000 clones, about 80% seen once. The study's findings and limits: TRB clonality was highly associated with recipient CMV seropositivity and reactivation.

Controls had myeloablative marrow grafts with methotrexate and calcineurin inhibitor, sampled at 1 year. The origin of this receptor is a male patient in his thirties who received an allogeneic stem cell transplant from an unrelated donor, was CMV-positive, and had acute GVHD only. Some T cells may be supplied by the graft donor. This chain connects TRBV29-1 to TRBJ1-4; the match to TRBD1 covers 9 bases. Sequences were derived from PBMCs, sampled around 350 days after allogeneic stem cell transplant with calcineurin inhibitor and methotrexate. The CDR3 loop is CSVEKRDREEKLFF. The CDR3 DNA is TGCAGCGTTGAGAAGCGGGACAGGGAGGAAAAACTGTTTTTT.